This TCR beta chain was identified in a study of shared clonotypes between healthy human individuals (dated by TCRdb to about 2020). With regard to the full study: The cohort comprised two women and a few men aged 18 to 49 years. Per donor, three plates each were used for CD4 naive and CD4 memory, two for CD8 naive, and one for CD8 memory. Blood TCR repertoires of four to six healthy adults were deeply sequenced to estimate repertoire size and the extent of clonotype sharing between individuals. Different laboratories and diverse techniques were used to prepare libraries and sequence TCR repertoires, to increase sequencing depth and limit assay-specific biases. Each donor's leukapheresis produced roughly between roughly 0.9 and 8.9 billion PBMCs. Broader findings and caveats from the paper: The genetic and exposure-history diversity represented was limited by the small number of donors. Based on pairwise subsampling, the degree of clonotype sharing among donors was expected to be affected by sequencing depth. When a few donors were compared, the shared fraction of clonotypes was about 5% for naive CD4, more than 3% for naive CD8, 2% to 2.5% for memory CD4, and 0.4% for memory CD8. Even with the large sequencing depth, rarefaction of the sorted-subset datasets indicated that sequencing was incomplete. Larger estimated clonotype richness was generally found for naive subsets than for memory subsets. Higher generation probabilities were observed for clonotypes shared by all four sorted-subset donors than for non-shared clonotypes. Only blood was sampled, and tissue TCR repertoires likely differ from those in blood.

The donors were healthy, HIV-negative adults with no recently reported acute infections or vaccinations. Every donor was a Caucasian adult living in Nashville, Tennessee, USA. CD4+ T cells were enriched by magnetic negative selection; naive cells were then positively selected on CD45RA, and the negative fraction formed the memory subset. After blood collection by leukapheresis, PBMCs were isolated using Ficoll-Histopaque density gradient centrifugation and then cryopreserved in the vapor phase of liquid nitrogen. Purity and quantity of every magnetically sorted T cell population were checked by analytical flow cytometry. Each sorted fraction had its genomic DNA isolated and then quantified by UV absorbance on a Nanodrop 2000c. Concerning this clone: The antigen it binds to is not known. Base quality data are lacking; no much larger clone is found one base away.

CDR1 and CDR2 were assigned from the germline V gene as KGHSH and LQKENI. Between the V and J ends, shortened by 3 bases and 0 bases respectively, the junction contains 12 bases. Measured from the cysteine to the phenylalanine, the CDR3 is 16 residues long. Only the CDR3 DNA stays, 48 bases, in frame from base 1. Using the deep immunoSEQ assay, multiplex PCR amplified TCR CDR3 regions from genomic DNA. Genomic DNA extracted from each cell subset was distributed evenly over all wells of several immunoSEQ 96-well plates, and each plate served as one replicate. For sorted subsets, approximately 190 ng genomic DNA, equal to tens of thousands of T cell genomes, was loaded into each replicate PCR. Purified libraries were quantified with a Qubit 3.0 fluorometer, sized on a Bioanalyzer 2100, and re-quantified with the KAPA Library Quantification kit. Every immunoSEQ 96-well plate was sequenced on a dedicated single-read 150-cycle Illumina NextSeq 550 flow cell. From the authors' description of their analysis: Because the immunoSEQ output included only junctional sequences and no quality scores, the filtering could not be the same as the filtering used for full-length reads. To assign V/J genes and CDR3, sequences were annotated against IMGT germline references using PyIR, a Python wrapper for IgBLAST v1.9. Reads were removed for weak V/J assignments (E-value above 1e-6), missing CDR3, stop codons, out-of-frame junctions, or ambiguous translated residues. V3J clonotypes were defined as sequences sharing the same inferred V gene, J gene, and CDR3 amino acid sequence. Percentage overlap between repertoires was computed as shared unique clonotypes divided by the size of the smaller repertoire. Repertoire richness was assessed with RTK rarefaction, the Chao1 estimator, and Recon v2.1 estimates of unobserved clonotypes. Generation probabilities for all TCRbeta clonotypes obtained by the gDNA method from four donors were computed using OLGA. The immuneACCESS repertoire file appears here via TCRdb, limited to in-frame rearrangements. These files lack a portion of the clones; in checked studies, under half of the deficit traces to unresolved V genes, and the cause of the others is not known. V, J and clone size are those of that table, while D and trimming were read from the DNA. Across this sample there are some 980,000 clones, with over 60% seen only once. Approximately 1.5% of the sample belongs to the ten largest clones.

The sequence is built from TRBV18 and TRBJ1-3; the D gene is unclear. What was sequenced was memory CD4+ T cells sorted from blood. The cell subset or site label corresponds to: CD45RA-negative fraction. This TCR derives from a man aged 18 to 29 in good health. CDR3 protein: CASSPRGSGSGNTIYF. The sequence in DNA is TGTGCCAGCTCACCCCGCGGGAGCGGCTCTGGAAACACCATATATTTT.